The 32 T cell receptor beta chains given below trace back to one sample, sequenced in a study of T-cell reconstitution after alpha-beta-depleted transplantation in children. The authors prepared the TCRbeta library with unique molecular identifiers. TCRdb processed the PCR reads anew with MiXCR; each CDR3 protein has one entry. The table lists some 260,000 distinct CDR3 sequences, about 24% of them singletons, with 4.5% to 5.5% in the top ten. Sample: PBMCs, mostly from graft donor cells, taken 360 days after TCRalphabeta/CD19-depleted stem cell transplant. Receptors were obtained from a female patient younger than 10 who had a stem cell transplant for congenital amegakaryocytic thrombocytopenia, so the T cells may come from the graft donor.

This sequence joins TRBV20-1 and TRBJ2-2; D gene unclear. The germline V and J ends were trimmed by 6 bases and 1 base, with 9 bases remaining between them. CDR1 and CDR2 from the germline V gene are DFQATT and SNEGSKA (reference sequence). This CDR3 has 13 residues. CDR3 protein: CSAPKLNTGELFF. The DNA of the CDR3 is TGCAGTGCCCCCAAGCTGAACACCGGGGAGCTGTTTTTT.

This clonotype was picked up a small number of times. This chain uses TRBV2 with TRBJ2-5, with 7 bases identical to TRBD2. The CDR3 loop spans 13 amino acids. Unmatched junction bases numbered 8, after V lost 8 bases and J lost 5 bases. CDR1 and CDR2 (germline): SNHLY, FYNNEI. CDR3 region: CASVEAGRETQYF. CDR3 nucleotide sequence: TGTGCCAGCGTTGAAGCGGGACGGGAGACCCAGTACTTC. The complete variable domain, with remaining parts taken from reference TRBV2 and TRBJ2-5, reads EPEVTQTPSHQVTQMGQEVILRCVPISNHLYFYWYRQILGQKVEFLVSFYNNEISEKSEIFDDQFSVERPDGSNFTLKIRSTKLEDSAMYFCASVEAGRETQYFGPGTRLLVL.

The CDR3 spells CASSQEGQGIWGNTEAFF. CDR3 nucleotides: TGCGCCAGCAGCCAAGAGGGTCAGGGGATCTGGGGGAACACTGAAGCTTTCTTT. The chain has TRBV4-3 and TRBJ1-1, with a tentative D call TRBD1 (6 bases). V was clipped by 0 bases and J by 1 base, with 18 bases between them. CDR1 LGHNA and CDR2 YSLEER come from the germline V gene. The CDR3 is 18 amino acids.

The V gene is TRBV7-2, the J gene TRBJ2-1; either TRBD1 or TRBD2 may fit D (5 bases each). Trimming stripped 7 bases from V and 12 bases from J, with 16 bases between. The CDR3 runs 12 residues. CDR1 is SGHTA, CDR2 FQGNSA, per germline. In DNA form, the CDR3 reads TGTGCCAGCATCGCCGAAGGGACCACGCAGTTCTTC. It is translated as CASIAEGTTQFF. Complete variable domain (other parts from reference TRBV7-2 and TRBJ2-1): GAGVSQSPSNKVTEKGKDVELRCDPISGHTALYWYRQSLGQGLEFLIYFQGNSAPDKSGLPSDRFSAERTGGSVSTLTIQRTQQEDSAVYLCASIAEGTTQFFGPGTRLTVL.

The genes are TRBV6-2 or TRBV6-3 and TRBJ2-1; the D is unclear. The ends were cut back, 8 bases at V and 5 bases at J, with 16 bases in the middle. CDR1 is MNHEY and CDR2 is SVGEGT in the germline V gene. The length of the CDR3 is 14 residues. The CDR3 sequence: CASDNPGKHNEQFF. Written as DNA, the CDR3 is TGTGCCAGCGACAATCCGGGCAAACACAATGAGCAGTTCTTC.

This clonotype was observed at least ten times. The chain recombines TRBV20-1 with TRBJ2-7, with 7 bases aligning to TRBD1. The CDR3 covers 11 residues. Per germline, CDR1 DFQATT and CDR2 SNEGSKA (reference sequence). The junction had 3 bases not matched to a gene; V was cut back by 7 bases and J by 3 bases. The CDR3 DNA sequence: TGCAGTGGGGCAGGGGGCTACGAGCAGTACTTC. This encodes CSGAGGYEQYF.

This chain links TRBV30 with TRBJ2-7; 8 nucleotides match TRBD2. Trimming removed 4 bases from V and 4 bases from J; junction bases left unmatched: 9. CDR3 length: 14 residues. Germline CDR1 and CDR2: GTSNPN and SVGIG (reference sequence). CDR3 sequence: CAWNPGTSKYEQYF. The CDR3 DNA is TGTGCCTGGAACCCCGGGACTAGTAAGTACGAGCAGTACTTC.

This clonotype was detected ten times or more. The rearrangement uses TRBV4-1 and TRBJ2-2; D is uncertain. Germline V gives CDR1 MGHRA, CDR2 YSYEKL. This CDR3 is 16 amino acids long. V gave up 2 bases and J gave up 0 bases, with 10 bases separating them. The CDR3 DNA reads as TGCGCCAGCAGCCAACCTATAGCATCGAACACCGGGGAGCTGTTTTTT. Translating it yields CASSQPIASNTGELFF.

The V gene is TRBV11-2, the J gene TRBJ1-5; possible D gene TRBD1, 5 bases. V was clipped by 5 bases and J by 3 bases, with 11 bases between them. The CDR3 covers 14 residues. Germline loops: CDR1 SGHAT, CDR2 FQNNGV. For the CDR3, the DNA is TGTGCCAGCAGCCTCAGGGAGTCCAATCAGCCCCAGCATTTT. This encodes CASSLRESNQPQHF.

The V call is TRBV20-1, the J call TRBJ2-3; TRBD2 aligns across 15 bases. V dropped 6 bases and J dropped 9; count of bases not matched to a gene: 4. The CDR3 has 13 amino acids. CDR1 is DFQATT, CDR2 SNEGSKA, per germline (reference sequence). This CDR3 is CSAWTSGGGTQYF. The CDR3 nucleotides read TGCAGTGCATGGACTAGCGGGGGGGGCACGCAGTATTTT.

On this clonotype: A much larger clone lies a single base off, so this may be a read error. Lacking the conserved final phenylalanine or tryptophan, this CDR3 likely reflects a read error. J is TRBJ2-5 and V is TRBV6-2 or TRBV6-3; D is uncertain. The CDR3 totals 15 residues. The V end lost 7 bases, the J end lost 1 base, and 16 bases lay between the germline ends. Germline V gene data show CDR1 as MNHEY and CDR2 as SVGEGT. The chain's CDR3 is CASTPFATIQETQYS. The CDR3 region has the DNA TGTGCCAGCACCCCTTTTGCGACGATCCAAGAGACCCAGTACTCC.

The sample holds many counts of this clonotype. This rearrangement joins TRBV4-1 to TRBJ2-1; D unclear. The germline CDR1 and CDR2 sequences are MGHRA and YSYEKL. This CDR3 is 14 amino acids long. Trimming pared 0 bases from V and 9 bases from J, leaving 12 bases between. In nucleotides, the CDR3 is TGCGCCAGCAGCCAAGAGCGCTTAGGCGGTGAGCAGTTCTTC. As protein: CASSQERLGGEQFF.

This clonotype was observed many times. The chain employs TRBV7-6 and TRBJ2-1; 11 bases line up with TRBD2. The length of the CDR3 is 15 residues. With 4 bases clipped from V and 7 bases from J, the junction kept 6 bases outside the gene matches. Germline values: CDR1 SGHVS, CDR2 FNYEAQ. The CDR3 DNA follows: TGTGCCAGCAGCTCTCTAGCGGGAGGTTTTAATGAGCAGTTCTTC. This sequence encodes CASSSLAGGFNEQFF.

This chain connects TRBV15 to TRBJ1-1; D remains ambiguous. The CDR3 spans 17 residues. Trimming removed 3 bases at V and 0 bases at J, with 17 bases between. CDR1 LNHNV and CDR2 YYDKDF come from the germline V gene (reference sequence). The CDR3 coding sequence is TGTGCCACCAGCAGGGGCTCCCTATCTTTCATGAACACTGAAGCTTTCTTT. Protein sequence: CATSRGSLSFMNTEAFF.

This rearrangement joins TRBV5-6 to TRBJ2-3, with 10 nucleotides matching TRBD1. The CDR3 extends over 15 amino acids. Germline V gives CDR1 SGHDT, CDR2 YYEEEE. V dropped 4 bases and J dropped 6; count of bases not matched to a gene: 8. The CDR3 sequence is CASSSGTGVLDTQYF. The CDR3 nucleotides read TGTGCCAGCAGCAGCGGGACAGGGGTTTTGGATACGCAGTATTTT.

The chain carries TRBV7-8 and TRBJ2-7; the D is unclear. V lost 0 bases to trimming and J lost 6 bases, with 15 bases between them. The length of the CDR3 is 15 residues. CDR1 is SGHVS, CDR2 FQNEAQ, per germline. CDR3 sequence reads: CASSLAYASPREQYF. The CDR3 coding sequence is TGTGCCAGCAGCTTAGCGTACGCCAGCCCCCGCGAGCAGTACTTC.

The table lists this clonotype with many counts. The genes are TRBV4-1 and TRBJ2-3; D is uncertain. With 0 bases removed from V and 5 bases from J, the gap between germline ends came to 9 bases. The CDR3 spans 14 residues. Per the germline V gene, CDR1 is MGHRA and CDR2 is YSYEKL. The CDR3 loop reads CASSQDAAVDTQYF. CDR3 DNA: TGCGCCAGCAGCCAAGATGCCGCAGTAGATACGCAGTATTTT.

CDR3 residues: CASSQDRTSGYEQYF. The CDR3 DNA reads TGCGCCAGCAGCCAAGACCGTACTAGCGGTTACGAGCAGTACTTC. V usage is TRBV4-3 and J usage is TRBJ2-7; 8 nucleotides agree with TRBD2. This CDR3 is 15 amino acids long. The J segment lost 4 bases and the V segment lost 0 bases, leaving 5 bases of the junction unmatched. CDR1 is LGHNA and CDR2 is YSLEER in the germline V gene.

For this clonotype: Just one base apart from a much larger clone, this may be a read error. The chain is built from TRBV29-1 and TRBJ2-3; tentatively, D is TRBD2 (6 bases). The CDR3 totals 15 residues. Germline CDR1 SQVTM, CDR2 ANQGSEA. The CDR3 bases are TGCAGCGTTGAGAGGTTGAGACTAGGGGTAGATACGAAGTATTTT. Its translation is CSVERLRLGVDTKYF.

In regard to this clonotype: One junction end does not reproduce the germline sequence, and a read error may be involved. The V call is TRBV2, the J call TRBJ1-1; D is unresolved. This CDR3 contains 13 residues. Germline V gives CDR1 SNHLY, CDR2 FYNNEI. The CDR3 DNA sequence: TGTGCCATCAGTGAATCGGGGAAGAAGAGAGCTTTCTTT. Translating it yields CAISESGKKRAFF.

This clonotype was seen at least ten times. This sequence joins TRBV25-1 and TRBJ2-7, with 7 bases that match TRBD1. This CDR3 is built from 12 residues. CDR1 and CDR2 from the germline V gene are MGHDK and SYGVNS. V trimming: 7 bases; J trimming: 0 bases; junction bases outside the gene matches: 0. The chain's CDR3 is CASNRGSYEQYF. As DNA, the CDR3 is TGTGCCAGCAACAGGGGCTCCTACGAGCAGTACTTC.

The rearrangement links TRBV6-5 to TRBJ2-1, with D hard to call. Trimming took off 0 bases at V and 8 bases at J, with 8 bases between the two ends. CDR1 and CDR2 from the germline V gene are MNHEY and SVGAGI. The CDR3 loop spans 13 amino acids. The CDR3 spells CASSYSPWDEQFF. The CDR3 region has the DNA TGTGCCAGCAGTTACTCGCCGTGGGATGAGCAGTTCTTC.

This rearrangement joins TRBV2 to TRBJ2-7; 11 bases agree with TRBD2. Trimming took 3 bases from V and 7 from J; bases not matched to a gene: 8. CDR3 length: 15 amino acids. The germline V gene encodes CDR1 SNHLY and CDR2 FYNNEI. The CDR3 DNA sequence: TGTGCCAGCAGTGATGGGATTAGCGGGAGGGGAGAGCAGTACTTC. Its protein product is CASSDGISGRGEQYF.

This clonotype was counted between two and nine times. This sequence joins TRBV6-2 or TRBV6-3 and TRBJ2-7, with D perhaps matching TRBD1 (6 bases). The germline V and J ends were trimmed by 5 bases and 2 bases, with 13 bases remaining between them. Germline lookup yields CDR1 MNHEY and CDR2 SVGEGT. The CDR3 consists of 14 residues. CDR3 sequence (DNA): TGTGCCAGCAGTGACATAGACAGGACCTACGAGCAGTACTTC. It is translated as CASSDIDRTYEQYF.

This clonotype was picked up one time. This may be a read error, as it is one base from a much larger clone. The chain couples TRBV6-1 to TRBJ2-1; a possible D gene is TRBD2 (6 bases). Germline CDR1 is MNHNS and CDR2 is SASEGT. CDR3 size: 14 residues. CDR3 bases: TGTACCAGCAGTCCAAGCGGGTTGGGGAATGAGCAGTTCTTC. As protein: CTSSPSGLGNEQFF.

This clonotype was counted ten times or more. The chain recombines TRBV5-4 with TRBJ2-3, with 11 positions matching TRBD2. CDR1 is SGHNT and CDR2 is YYREEE in the germline V gene (reference sequence). This CDR3 contains 15 residues. The V and J ends lost 5 bases and 4 bases, in that order; junction bases with no gene match: 6. CDR3 bases: TGTGCCAGCAGACTAGCGGGGGCGGGGTCAGATACGCAGTATTTT. Encoded protein: CASRLAGAGSDTQYF.

In its sample, this clonotype was seen many times. The rearrangement joins TRBV29-1 to TRBJ1-1; D possibly corresponds to TRBD1 (6 bases). V dropped 1 base and J dropped 3 bases, with 9 bases sitting between them. The CDR3 contains 13 residues. Per the germline V gene, CDR1 is SQVTM and CDR2 is ANQGSEA. The CDR3: CSVEGGLDTEAFF. The CDR3, as DNA: TGCAGCGTTGAAGGGGGGCTAGACACTGAAGCTTTCTTT.

This clonotype was found once. The chain has TRBV5-8 and TRBJ2-5; D perhaps matches TRBD2 (6 bases). The CDR3 loop spans 15 amino acids. V lost 0 bases and J 1 base, leaving 10 bases between the germline ends. Per the germline V gene, CDR1 is SGHTS and CDR2 is YDEGEE. This CDR3 is CASSLDVSGQETQYF. The CDR3 coding sequence is TGTGCCAGCAGCTTGGACGTTAGCGGCCAAGAGACCCAGTACTTC.

This clonotype has more than one count but fewer than ten. This chain joins TRBV2 and TRBJ1-4; possible D gene TRBD1, 6 bases. Trimming left V 6 bases short and J 5 bases short, with 13 bases between. The V gene's germline CDR1 is SNHLY and CDR2 FYNNEI. The CDR3 runs to 14 residues. CDR3 nucleotides: TGTGCCAGCAGACACGGGACACAGAATGAAAAACTGTTTTTT. Protein: CASRHGTQNEKLFF.

This clonotype was counted only a few times. The chain carries TRBV10-3 and TRBJ2-7; either TRBD1 or TRBD2 may fit D (5 bases each). With 0 bases removed from V and 5 bases from J, the gap between germline ends came to 14 bases. Germline V gene sequence: CDR1 ENHRY, CDR2 SYGVKD. The CDR3 covers 15 residues. The DNA for the CDR3 is TGTGCCATCAGTGAGTCGCGGCAGGGACGCAACGAGCAGTACTTC. Its translation is CAISESRQGRNEQYF.

The chain couples TRBV27 to TRBJ2-7; 7 bases map to TRBD2. The trim removed 8 bases at V and 2 bases at J, leaving 9 bases unmatched. Per germline, CDR1 MNHEY and CDR2 SMNVEV (reference sequence). The CDR3 loop spans 14 amino acids. CDR3 coding DNA: TGTGCCAGCCCCTTGGGGGGGACTACCTACGAGCAGTACTTC. It yields the protein CASPLGGTTYEQYF.

Notes on this clonotype: This sequence may be a read error, since a much larger clone differs from it by one base. J is TRBJ2-2 and V is TRBV24-1; D not resolved. Germline lookup yields CDR1 KGHDR and CDR2 SFDVKD. V was cut by 1 base and J by 4 bases, with 12 bases left in between. The CDR3 runs 16 residues. This CDR3 reads CATSDLITFTTGELFF. The CDR3, as DNA: TGTGCCACCAGTGATTTAATCACGTTTACCACCGGGGAGCTGTTTTTT.